This T cell receptor (beta chain) was captured in a study of CD8 T cells in ankylosing spondylitis. Study results and caveats: Matched synovial fluid from ankylosing spondylitis patients was reported to be enriched for disease-linked clones. Reports of some motif variants in reactive arthritis synovial fluid and blood predate this one. About 8 highly homologous variants made up a TCR beta motif that seemed to typify ankylosing spondylitis blood.

With respect to this clonotype: Its antigen remains unidentified.

Quantitative 5'-RACE with molecular barcodes produced the TCR beta libraries. TCRdb re-derived calls from the 5' RACE reads in MiXCR, one entry per CDR3 protein. The repertoire includes 350,000 to 450,000 distinct CDR3 sequences, 20% of them detected once, and about 12% sits in the top ten. CDR1 is SGHVS, CDR2 FQNEAQ, per germline. The CDR3 contains 12 residues. V was cut by 1 base and J by 6 bases, with 6 bases left in between. This clonotype was sampled from a male donor with ankylosing spondylitis or in good health (not recorded which). The rearrangement joins TRBV7-8 to TRBJ2-5; the D is unclear. The specimen was blood, either unsorted or a sorted T cell fraction (not recorded which). CDR3 loop: CASSLDLKTQYF. CDR3 coding DNA: TGTGCCAGCAGCTTAGACTTAAAGACCCAGTACTTC. The full variable domain, its missing parts supplied by reference TRBV7-8 and TRBJ2-5, is GAGVSQSPRYKVAKRGQDVALRCDPISGHVSLFWYQQALGQGPEFLTYFQNEAQLDKSGLPSDRFFAERPEGSVSTLKIQRTQQEDSAVYLCASSLDLKTQYFGPGTRLLVL.